The 14 T cell receptor beta chains below were found in one sample sequenced in a study of blood T cell repertoires in COVID-19. Produced via immunoSEQ multiplex PCR; TCRdb's table is partial and in-frame only. The sample records 200,000 to 250,000 clones, 85% to 90% being singletons. Sequencing was performed on peripheral blood. These receptors all stem from a woman aged 50 to 60 with COVID-19, enrolled during active disease.

This clone was recorded once. The chain has TRBV5-1 and TRBJ1-1; tentatively, D is TRBD1 (5 bases). The germline V gene has CDR1 SGHRS and CDR2 YFSETQ. The CDR3 consists of 14 residues. Between the trimmed V and J ends, which lost 0 bases and 3 bases, there was a span of 9 bases. CDR3 DNA sequence: TGCGCCAGCAGCTTGGGCGGGGACCACACTGAAGCTTTCTTT. It translates to CASSLGGDHTEAFF.

The table lists this clone with a count of one. The rearrangement joins TRBV28 to TRBJ2-2; maybe TRBD1 (6 bases). V dropped 10 bases and J dropped 4 bases, with 13 bases sitting between them. This CDR3 contains 13 residues. Germline V gene data show CDR1 as MDHEN and CDR2 as SYDVKM. The DNA for the CDR3 is TGTGCCATTAGAAAAGGGGGCACCGGGGAGCTGTTTTTT. The encoded protein is CAIRKGGTGELFF.

V usage is TRBV28 and J usage is TRBJ1-2; a possible D gene is TRBD1 (6 bases). The germline gives CDR1 MDHEN, CDR2 SYDVKM. The length of the CDR3 is 14 residues. Deletions cut 4 bases from V and 4 bases from J, with 13 bases between. The CDR3 spells CASSSAGGVYGYTF. CDR3 DNA sequence: TGTGCCAGCAGTTCAGCTGGGGGCGTCTATGGCTACACCTTC.

This chain links TRBV18 with TRBJ1-2, with unresolved D. Germline lookup yields CDR1 KGHSH and CDR2 LQKENI. The CDR3 covers 14 residues. The V end lost 1 base, the J end lost 0 bases, and 6 bases lay between the germline ends. DNA of the CDR3: TGTGCCAGCTCACCACAGGCGGCTAACTATGGCTACACCTTC. Protein sequence: CASSPQAANYGYTF.

V and J are TRBV19 and TRBJ1-5, with 11 bases identical to TRBD1. This CDR3 comprises 16 residues. V gave up 7 bases and J gave up 2 bases; unmatched junction bases: 7. Germline V lookup: CDR1 LNHDA, CDR2 SQIVND (reference sequence). The CDR3 DNA sequence: TGTGCCAGTACCCCCCGGACAGGGGGCGGCAATCAGCCCCAGCATTTT. Its translation is CASTPRTGGGNQPQHF.

The V call is TRBV12-5, the J call TRBJ1-5; the D is unclear. Germline loops: CDR1 LGHNT, CDR2 FRNRAP. The CDR3 is made up of 15 amino acids. V was shortened by 1 base and J by 3 bases, with 10 bases between the two germline ends. The CDR3 spells CASGLGSVFNQPQHF. CDR3 nucleotide sequence: TGTGCTAGTGGTTTGGGTTCAGTGTTCAATCAGCCCCAGCATTTT.

The CDR3, as DNA: TGTGCCACCAGTGATCCGGACAGGGTGACAGATACGCAGTATTTT. Translated, it gives CATSDPDRVTDTQYF. V gene TRBV24-1 combines with J gene TRBJ2-3; 8 bases are shared with TRBD1. Germline CDR1 and CDR2: KGHDR and SFDVKD. The CDR3 is 15 amino acids. Trimming at V came to 3 bases and at J to 3 bases, leaving 4 bases not matched to a gene.

The chain joins TRBV6-1 to TRBJ2-3; 8 positions agree with TRBD2. This CDR3 region has 16 residues. Germline lookup yields CDR1 MNHNS and CDR2 SASEGT. With V trimmed by 2 bases and J by 1 base, 5 bases remained unmatched. The CDR3 sequence: CASSERGLGGTDTQYF. DNA of the CDR3: TGTGCCAGCAGTGAAAGGGGACTAGGTGGCACAGATACGCAGTATTTT.

V usage is TRBV4-1 and J usage is TRBJ1-2; 7 bases align to TRBD1. Trimming cost V 5 bases and J 4 bases; bases outside gene matches: 7. The germline V gene has CDR1 MGHRA and CDR2 YSYEKL. The CDR3 is made up of 14 amino acids. The CDR3 DNA follows: TGCGCCAGCAGCGAAACCGGGACAGTCTATGGCTACACCTTC. It specifies CASSETGTVYGYTF.

The chain combines TRBV5-4 with TRBJ2-3; TRBD2 is a possible D gene (7 bases). V dropped 0 bases and J dropped 3 bases, with 14 bases sitting between them. The CDR3 loop spans 16 amino acids. Germline assignment: CDR1 SGHNT and CDR2 YYREEE (reference sequence). Written as DNA, the CDR3 is TGTGCCAGCAGCTTGGGGAGGGGGGGACTTACAGATACGCAGTATTTT. It translates to CASSLGRGGLTDTQYF.

The chain has TRBV25-1 and TRBJ2-7; 9 positions match TRBD1. Germline CDR1 MGHDK, CDR2 SYGVNS. This CDR3 region has 14 residues. V dropped 3 bases and J dropped 2; count of bases not matched to a gene: 2. The CDR3 spells CASSEDRGAYEQYF. The CDR3 bases are TGTGCCAGCAGTGAGGACAGGGGAGCCTACGAGCAGTACTTC.

The chain couples TRBV6-2 or TRBV6-3 to TRBJ1-6; 9 bases match TRBD1. There are 15 residues in the CDR3. Germline CDR1 and CDR2: MNHEY and SVGEGT. The ends lost 2 bases at V and 7 bases at J; junction bases unmatched: 3. The DNA for the CDR3 is TGTGCCAGCAGTTACGTGGGACAGGGAAATTCACCCCTCCACTTT. This translates into CASSYVGQGNSPLHF.

The chain joins TRBV19 to TRBJ1-2; D is unclear. Germline V gene data show CDR1 as LNHDA and CDR2 as SQIVND (reference sequence). The CDR3 runs to 14 residues. Between the trimmed V and J ends, which lost 3 bases and 11 bases, there was a span of 19 bases. The CDR3 DNA reads TGTGCCAGTAGTATTCAAAAAGGGAGTATTGGGTACACCTTC. Translated: CASSIQKGSIGYTF.

The chain has TRBV5-6 and TRBJ2-3; 7 nucleotides line up with TRBD2. CDR1 SGHDT and CDR2 YYEEEE come from the germline V gene. J lost 2 bases, V lost 4 bases, and 4 bases had no gene match. There are 14 residues in the CDR3. Here the CDR3 DNA reads TGTGCCAGCAGCCCGGGACTACACACAGATACGCAGTATTTT. Encoded protein: CASSPGLHTDTQYF.